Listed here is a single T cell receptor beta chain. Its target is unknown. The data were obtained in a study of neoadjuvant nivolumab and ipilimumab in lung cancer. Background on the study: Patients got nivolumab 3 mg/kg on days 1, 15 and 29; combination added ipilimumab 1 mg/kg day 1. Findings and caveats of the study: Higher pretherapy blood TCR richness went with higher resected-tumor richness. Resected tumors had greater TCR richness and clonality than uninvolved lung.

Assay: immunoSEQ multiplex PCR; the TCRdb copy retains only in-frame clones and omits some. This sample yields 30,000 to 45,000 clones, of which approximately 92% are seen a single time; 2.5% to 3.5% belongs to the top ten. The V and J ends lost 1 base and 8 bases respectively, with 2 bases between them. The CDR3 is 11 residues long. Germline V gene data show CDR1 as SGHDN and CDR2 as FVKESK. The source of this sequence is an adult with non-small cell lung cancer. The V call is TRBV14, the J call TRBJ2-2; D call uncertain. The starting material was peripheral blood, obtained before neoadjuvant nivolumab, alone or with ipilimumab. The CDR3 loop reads CASSQGGELFF. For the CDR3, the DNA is TGTGCCAGCAGCCAAGGAGGGGAGCTGTTTTTT.